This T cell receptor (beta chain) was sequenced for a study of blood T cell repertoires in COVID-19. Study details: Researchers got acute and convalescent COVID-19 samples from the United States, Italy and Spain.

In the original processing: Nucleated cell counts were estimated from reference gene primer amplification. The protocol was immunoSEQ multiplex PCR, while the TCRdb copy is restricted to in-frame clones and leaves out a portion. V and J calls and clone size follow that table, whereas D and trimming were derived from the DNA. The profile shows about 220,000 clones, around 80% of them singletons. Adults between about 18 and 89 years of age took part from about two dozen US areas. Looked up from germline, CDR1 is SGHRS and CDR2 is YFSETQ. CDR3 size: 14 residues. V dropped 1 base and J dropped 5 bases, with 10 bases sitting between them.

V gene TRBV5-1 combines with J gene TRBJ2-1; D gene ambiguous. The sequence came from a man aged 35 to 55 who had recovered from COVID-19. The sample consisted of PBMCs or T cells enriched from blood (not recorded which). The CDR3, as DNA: TGCGCCAGCAGCTTGTTACCTAGTAACAATGAGCAGTTCTTC. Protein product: CASSLLPSNNEQFF.